A single sample gave rise to the 15 T cell receptor beta chains below, sequenced in a study of identical twins. One entry per CDR3 protein results from TCRdb running MiXCR on the 5' RACE reads. In the table there are around 480,000 distinct CDR3 sequences, 13% to 15% of which are singletons. This same sample was also part of a study on yellow fever vaccine responses in identical twins.

Sequencing used CD4+ T cells sorted from blood. All receptors come from a woman aged 18-29 years in good health.

Only a few counts were recorded for this clonotype. V usage is TRBV5-6 and J usage is TRBJ1-1; TRBD1 aligns across 8 bases. The CDR3 is 17 residues long. The trim removed 2 bases at V and 0 bases at J, leaving 9 bases unmatched. CDR1 SGHDT and CDR2 YYEEEE come from the germline V gene. This CDR3 reads CASSFGQGKRLNTEAFF. CDR3 nucleotide sequence: TGTGCCAGCAGCTTTGGACAGGGAAAGCGGCTGAACACTGAAGCTTTCTTT.

This clonotype came up a few times. This sequence joins TRBV7-3 and TRBJ2-4; 14 positions match TRBD2. This CDR3 is 16 amino acids long. Germline V gene data show CDR1 as SGHTA and CDR2 as FQGTGA. The junction had 2 bases not matched to a gene; V was cut back by 4 bases and J by 3 bases. The DNA for the CDR3 is TGTGCCAGCAGCTCGACTAGCGGGGGGGACAAAAACATTCAGTACTTC. This translates into CASSSTSGGDKNIQYF.

This clonotype was detected only a few times. The V call is TRBV7-2, the J call TRBJ1-4; D ambiguous. The CDR3 spans 14 residues. The V gene lost 5 bases and the J gene lost 10 bases, with 17 bases spanning the gap. Germline V gives CDR1 SGHTA, CDR2 FQGNSA. CDR3: CASSIEWEVGKLFF. CDR3 nucleotides: TGTGCCAGCAGCATAGAGTGGGAGGTGGGAAAACTGTTTTTT.

The rearrangement uses TRBV20-1 and TRBJ2-1, with 7 nucleotides matching TRBD1. CDR1 and CDR2 (germline): DFQATT, SNEGSKA (reference sequence). With V trimmed by 1 base and J by 4 bases, 10 bases remained unmatched. The CDR3 totals 16 residues. Here the CDR3 reads CSARVQDRESYNEQFF. The CDR3, as DNA: TGCAGTGCTAGAGTCCAAGACAGGGAATCATACAATGAGCAGTTCTTC.

This clonotype was observed a handful of times. This chain links TRBV12-3 or TRBV12-4 with TRBJ2-7; 15 bases are shared with TRBD2. J lost 7 bases, V lost 6 bases, and 10 bases had no gene match. The CDR3 covers 16 residues. CDR3 in DNA: TGTGCCAGCAGGTCCCCGGGACTAGCGGGAGGAAGAGAGCAGTACTTC. Its translation is CASRSPGLAGGREQYF.

This clonotype appeared a few times. The chain uses TRBV15 and TRBJ2-1; no clear D gene. CDR1 is LNHNV and CDR2 is YYDKDF in the germline V gene (reference sequence). This CDR3 has 13 amino acids. V lost 5 bases and J lost 7, with 12 bases in between. CDR3 DNA: TGTGCCACCAGCGGGGTAGGACGTAATGAGCAGTTCTTC. Translation: CATSGVGRNEQFF.

J is TRBJ2-1 and V is TRBV12-5, with 8 bases identical to TRBD2. This CDR3 has 16 residues. J gave up 7 bases and V 1 base, and 9 bases lay outside the gene matches. Per germline, CDR1 LGHNT and CDR2 FRNRAP. The DNA of the CDR3 is TGTGCTAGTGGTTTGGGAGAGCGGGGGTATAGGAATGAGCAGTTCTTC. Protein product: CASGLGERGYRNEQFF. The variable domain in full, with the rest retrieved from reference TRBV12-5 and TRBJ2-1, is DARVTQTPRHKVTEMGQEVTMRCQPILGHNTVFWYRQTMMQGLELLAYFRNRAPLDDSGMPKDRFSAEMPDATLATLKIQPSEPRDSAVYFCASGLGERGYRNEQFFGPGTRLTVL.

This chain uses TRBV29-1 with TRBJ2-1; 8 positions agree with TRBD2. Germline values: CDR1 SQVTM, CDR2 ANQGSEA. The CDR3 has 15 residues. J was trimmed by 2 bases and V by 4 bases; bases with no gene match: 7. CDR3 DNA: TGCAGCGTTGTCGAAGCGGGGGACCCCTACAATGAGCAGTTCTTC. As protein: CSVVEAGDPYNEQFF.

The chain uses TRBV5-1 and TRBJ2-2; a weak D match, TRBD1 (6 bases). V lost 4 bases and J 1 base, leaving 8 bases between the germline ends. The CDR3 is 14 amino acids. The germline V gene encodes CDR1 SGHRS and CDR2 YFSETQ. The CDR3 DNA sequence: TGCGCCAGCAGCAAGGACAGGAACACCGGGGAGCTGTTTTTT. Its translation is CASSKDRNTGELFF.

This rearrangement joins TRBV7-8 to TRBJ2-1; D gene unclear. Germline loops: CDR1 SGHVS, CDR2 FQNEAQ. V was clipped by 7 bases and J by 2 bases, with 12 bases between them. The CDR3 extends over 14 amino acids. DNA for the CDR3: TGTGCCAGCATAGCCTCGCGAGCCTACAATGAGCAGTTCTTC. Translating gives CASIASRAYNEQFF.

This clonotype has more than one count but fewer than ten. One end of the junction is discordant with germline, which a read error may explain. The V and J genes are TRBV20-1 and TRBJ2-5; 9 bases map to TRBD2. CDR1 and CDR2 (germline): DFQATT, SNEGSKA (reference sequence). This CDR3 is built from 15 residues. The CDR3 region is CSAGEVRGGQETQYF. DNA of the CDR3: TGCAGTGCTGGAGAGGTGCGGGGGGGCCAAGAGACCCAGTACTTC.

This clonotype came up a few times. The chain combines TRBV19 with TRBJ2-1, with D tentatively TRBD2 (6 bases). V lost 1 base, J lost 10 bases, and 14 bases lay in between. In germline, CDR1 is LNHDA, CDR2 SQIVND (reference sequence). This CDR3 spans 14 amino acids. The CDR3 sequence: CASSIGLAIGEQFF. CDR3 DNA sequence: TGTGCCAGTAGTATAGGTCTAGCGATCGGCGAGCAGTTCTTC.

The CDR3 nucleotides read TGCAGTGCTAGATCTGACAGACATACAGAATACGAGCAGTACTTC. It codes for CSARSDRHTEYEQYF. V and J are TRBV20-1 and TRBJ2-7; a weak D match, TRBD1 (5 bases). Germline V CDR1 and CDR2: DFQATT, SNEGSKA (reference sequence). V lost 2 bases and J lost 4, with 18 bases in between. The CDR3 runs to 15 residues.

Only a few counts were recorded for this clonotype. The chain links TRBV20-1 to TRBJ2-3; 11 bases are shared with TRBD1. Germline CDR1 is DFQATT and CDR2 is SNEGSKA (reference sequence). The CDR3 has 14 residues. With V trimmed by 5 bases and J by 4 bases, 5 bases remained unmatched. The CDR3 coding sequence is TGCAGTGCTGGGGGACAGGGGGTCCCAGATACGCAGTATTTT. Its protein product is CSAGGQGVPDTQYF.

Only a few counts were recorded for this clonotype. The V and J genes are TRBV7-9 and TRBJ2-7; tentative D call: TRBD2 (6 bases). Trimming shortened V by 4 bases and J by 4 bases, and 11 bases separated the two germline ends. Germline assignment: CDR1 SEHNR and CDR2 FQNEAQ (reference sequence). The CDR3 has 13 residues. The CDR3 spells CASSSTSQYEQYF. The CDR3 DNA follows: TGTGCCAGCAGCTCTACTAGCCAGTACGAGCAGTACTTC.